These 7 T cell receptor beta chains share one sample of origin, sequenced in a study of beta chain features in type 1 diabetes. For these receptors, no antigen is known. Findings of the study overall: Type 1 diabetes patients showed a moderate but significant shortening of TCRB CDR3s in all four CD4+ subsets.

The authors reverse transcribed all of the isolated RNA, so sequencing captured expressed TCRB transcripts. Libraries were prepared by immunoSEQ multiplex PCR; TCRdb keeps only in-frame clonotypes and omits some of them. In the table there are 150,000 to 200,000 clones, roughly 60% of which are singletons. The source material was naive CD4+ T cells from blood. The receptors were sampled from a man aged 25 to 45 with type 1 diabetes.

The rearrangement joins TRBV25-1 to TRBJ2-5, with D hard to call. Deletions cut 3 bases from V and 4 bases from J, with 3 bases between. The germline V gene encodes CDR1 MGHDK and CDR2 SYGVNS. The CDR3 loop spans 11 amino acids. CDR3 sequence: CASSEGETQYF. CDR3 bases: TGTGCCAGCAGTGAGGGAGAGACCCAGTACTTC.

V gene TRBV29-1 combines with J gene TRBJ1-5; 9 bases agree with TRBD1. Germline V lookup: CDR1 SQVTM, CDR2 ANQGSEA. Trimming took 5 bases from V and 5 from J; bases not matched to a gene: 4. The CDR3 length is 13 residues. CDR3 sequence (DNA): TGCAGCGTTCGGGACAGGGCCGATCAGCCCCAGCATTTT. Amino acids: CSVRDRADQPQHF.

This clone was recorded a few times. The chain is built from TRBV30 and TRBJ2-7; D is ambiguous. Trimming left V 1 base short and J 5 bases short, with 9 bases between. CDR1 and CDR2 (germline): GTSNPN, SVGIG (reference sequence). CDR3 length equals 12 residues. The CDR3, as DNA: TGTGCCTGGAGTGGGACCACCCACGAGCAGTACTTC. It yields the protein CAWSGTTHEQYF.

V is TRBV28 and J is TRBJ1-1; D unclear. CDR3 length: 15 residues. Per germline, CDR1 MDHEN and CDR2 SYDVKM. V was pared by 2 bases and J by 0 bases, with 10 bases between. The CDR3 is CASSLDLGVNTEAFF. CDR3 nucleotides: TGTGCCAGCAGTTTAGATCTGGGAGTGAACACTGAAGCTTTCTTT.

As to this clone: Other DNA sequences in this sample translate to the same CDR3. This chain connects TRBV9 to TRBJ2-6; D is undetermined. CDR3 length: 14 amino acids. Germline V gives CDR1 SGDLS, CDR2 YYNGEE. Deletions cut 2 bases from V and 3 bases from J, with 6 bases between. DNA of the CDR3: TGTGCCAGCAGCGTTTCAGGTGGGGCCAACGTCCTGACTTTC. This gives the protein CASSVSGGANVLTF.

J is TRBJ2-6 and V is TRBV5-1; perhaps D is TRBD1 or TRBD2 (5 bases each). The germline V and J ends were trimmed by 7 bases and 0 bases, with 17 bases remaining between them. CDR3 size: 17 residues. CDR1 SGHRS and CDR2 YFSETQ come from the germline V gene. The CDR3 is CASDPGTVASGANVLTF. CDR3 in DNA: TGCGCCAGCGACCCCGGGACGGTCGCCTCTGGGGCCAACGTCCTGACTTTC.

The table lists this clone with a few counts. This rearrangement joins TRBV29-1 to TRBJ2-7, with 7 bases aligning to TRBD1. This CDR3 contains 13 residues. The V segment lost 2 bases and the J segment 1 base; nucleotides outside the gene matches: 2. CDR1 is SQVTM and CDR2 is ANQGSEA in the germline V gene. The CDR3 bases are TGCAGCGTTGAACCGACAGGGTCCTACGAGCAGTACTTC. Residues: CSVEPTGSYEQYF.